Listed below are T cell receptor beta chains from one sample, sequenced in a study of OX40 agonist ivuxolimab in advanced cancers. Assay: immunoSEQ multiplex PCR; the TCRdb copy retains only in-frame clones and omits some. The sample consists of approximately 43,000 clones, 80% to 90% of them appearing once. The specimen was CD4+ or CD8+ T cells sorted from blood, collected in a trial of the OX40 agonist ivuxolimab. The receptors shown here come from an adult with an advanced solid tumor such as melanoma, head and neck, liver or kidney cancer. The CDR3 runs from the conserved cysteine through the conserved F or W. The D gene is left open where the match is weak. The size field is filled for only some rows; it gives once, few, many or a size class.

cdr3_nt cdr3_aa j_call v_call clone_size d_call
TGTGCCAGCAGCTCACCATCCCGGACTAGCGGTGAACACCGGGGAGCTGTTTTT CASSSPSRTSGEHRGAVF TRBJ2-2 TRBV11-3 - TRBD2
TGCGCCAGCAGCTTAGGGGGTGGCAATCAGCCCCAGCATTTT CASSLGGGNQPQHF TRBJ1-5 TRBV5-1 - -
TGCGCCAGCAGCCAAGACGGACAGCAATCTGATACGCAGTATTTT CASSQDGQQSDTQYF TRBJ2-3 TRBV4-3 - -
TGTGCCAGCAGCCGTTCCGGGCGTGAGACCCAGTACTTC CASSRSGRETQYF TRBJ2-5 TRBV7-2 - -
TGTGCCAGCAGAGTCGCCGTGGCACAAGAGACCCAGTACTTC CASRVAVAQETQYF TRBJ2-5 TRBV6-1 once -
TGCGCCAGCAGCCGCCTGGGACAGTTGGAGGACATTCAGTACTTC CASSRLGQLEDIQYF TRBJ2-4 TRBV4-3 - TRBD1
TGTGCCAGCAGTTACAGGGCGACCTACGAGCAGTACTTC CASSYRATYEQYF TRBJ2-7 TRBV6-6 - -
TGTGCCAGCAGCACACCGGACCGTTACTCCTACGAGCAGTACTTC CASSTPDRYSYEQYF TRBJ2-7 TRBV11-3 - -
TGTGCCAGCAGCTTAACCACGAGCGGGGGGGAAGAGACCCAGTACTTC CASSLTTSGGEETQYF TRBJ2-5 TRBV11-3 - TRBD2
TGTGCCATCAGTGATCCGGGACAGGGATCGATCACTGAAGCTTTCTTT CAISDPGQGSITEAFF TRBJ1-1 TRBV10-3 - TRBD1
TGTGCCAGCAGCGTACCCCCCGGGGAGCTGTTTTTT CASSVPPGELFF TRBJ2-2 TRBV9 - -
TGTGCCAGCAGCGTAGATCCAGGGAACTCTGGAAACACCATATATTTT CASSVDPGNSGNTIYF TRBJ1-3 TRBV9 - -
TGTGCCAGCAGCCCTCGACCCTACAATGAGCAGTTCTTC CASSPRPYNEQFF TRBJ2-1 TRBV7-2 - -
TGCGCCAGCAGCCTAGCGGGGTTGAGCTCCTACAATGAGCAGTTCTTC CASSLAGLSSYNEQFF TRBJ2-1 TRBV4-1 - TRBD2
TGTGCCAGCAGCTTCCCGGGACAAATGTACGAGCAGTACTTC CASSFPGQMYEQYF TRBJ2-7 TRBV7-2 - -
TGTGCCAGCAGTCAACAGGGTGATGGCTACACCTTC CASSQQGDGYTF TRBJ1-2 TRBV7-2 - -
TGTGCCAGCAGTGAATCACGGACCCGGAGCGCGAACACCGGGGAGCTGTTTTTT CASSESRTRSANTGELFF TRBJ2-2 TRBV25-1 - -
TGTGCCAGCAGCGGACTAGCGGGGGGGGATACGCAGTATTTT CASSGLAGGDTQYF TRBJ2-3 TRBV6-5 - TRBD2
TGTGCCAGCTCCAAACGGCTAGCGGCCGTGGATGAGCAGTTCTTC CASSKRLAAVDEQFF TRBJ2-1 TRBV27 - TRBD2
TGTGCCAGCAGGTCCGGGACCTATGATGGCTACACCTTC CASRSGTYDGYTF TRBJ1-2 TRBV6-5 - -
TGTGCCAGCAGTGGGACAGGGGACCAGCCCCAGCATTTT CASSGTGDQPQHF TRBJ1-5 TRBV2 few TRBD1
TGCGCCAGCAGCCATGTGCCGGGACAGGGACATGAAAAACTGTTTTTT CASSHVPGQGHEKLFF TRBJ1-4 TRBV4-3 - TRBD1
TGCGCCAGCAGCGGGGCGGGGAGCACCGGGGAGCTGTTTTTT CASSGAGSTGELFF TRBJ2-2 TRBV5-1 - -
TGCGCCAGCAGCCCCGGGACAGGGGAGGTCAGGGAGCAGTTCTTC CASSPGTGEVREQFF TRBJ2-1 TRBV5-1 - TRBD1
TGTGCCAGCAGCAGACCCGGGACTCCCCCTAATGAGCAGTTCTTC CASSRPGTPPNEQFF TRBJ2-1 TRBV9 - -
TGTGCCAGCAGCCAAGGGACAGGGGGAAACACCATATATTTT CASSQGTGGNTIYF TRBJ1-3 TRBV4-2 - TRBD1
TGTGCCAGCGGAAAGGGTTGGACAGGTCAAAATGAAAAACTGTTTTTT CASGKGWTGQNEKLFF TRBJ1-4 TRBV5-6 - TRBD1
TGTGCCAGCAGTTACTCGGGAAGATCACCCACAGATACGCAGTATTTT CASSYSGRSPTDTQYF TRBJ2-3 TRBV6-5 - -
TGTGCCAGTTCAGCGGGGGTGGATTCACCCCTCCACTTT CASSAGVDSPLHF TRBJ1-6 TRBV6-1 - -
TGTGCCATCAGTGAGGACGGATATCAGCCCCAGCATTTT CAISEDGYQPQHF TRBJ1-5 TRBV10-3 - -
TGTGCCAGCAGCTTAGATATCCGATACAATGAGCAGTTCTTC CASSLDIRYNEQFF TRBJ2-1 TRBV11-3 - -
TGTGCCTGGAGTAGGGGCAGGGAGGCTAACTATGGCTACACCTTC CAWSRGREANYGYTF TRBJ1-2 TRBV30 - -
TGTGCCAGCAGCTTAGCCCGACAAGAGCAGTACTTC CASSLARQEQYF TRBJ2-7 TRBV7-9 - -
TGTGCCAGCAGCCGGTATACAGGGTCTAATGAAAAACTGTTTTTT CASSRYTGSNEKLFF TRBJ1-4 TRBV9 once -
TGCAGCTCTGCTTCAGTTAACTATGGCTACACCTTC CSSASVNYGYTF TRBJ1-2 TRBV29-1 - -
TGTGCTAGCAGCTTGAACCCGGCACCCGGGGAGCTGTTTTTT CASSLNPAPGELFF TRBJ2-2 TRBV7-7 - -
TGTGCCATCAGTGAGACTAGCGGGGTTTCCTACAATGAGCAGTTCTTC CAISETSGVSYNEQFF TRBJ2-1 TRBV10-3 - TRBD2
TGCGCCAGCAGCCCCACTAGCTCATCCTACAATGAGCAGTTCTTC CASSPTSSSYNEQFF TRBJ2-1 TRBV5-1 - -
TGTGCCAGCAGCACCGCTAGCGGGGGTGTAGATACGCAGTATTTT CASSTASGGVDTQYF TRBJ2-3 TRBV7-2 - TRBD2
TGTGCCATCAGTGACCTCTCAGATACGCAGTATTTT CAISDLSDTQYF TRBJ2-3 TRBV10-3 once -
TGTGCCAGCAGCGTTAGCGGGGGACTGGAGGATGAGCAGTTCTTC CASSVSGGLEDEQFF TRBJ2-1 TRBV9 - TRBD2
TGTGCCAGCAGCGATAGGACAGGCCGCAACTATGGCTACACCTTC CASSDRTGRNYGYTF TRBJ1-2 TRBV2 - TRBD1